This TCR beta chain was recorded in a study of vaccination effects on CD4 cells after COVID-19. Germline values: CDR1 SGHDT, CDR2 YYEEEE. The CDR3 runs 12 residues. Germline trimming cut 5 bases from V and 11 bases from J; bases unmatched to any gene: 9. Note on this clone: Antigen specificity is unknown.

Measured with immunoSEQ multiplex PCR; TCRdb has only the in-frame clones, and not every one. Found here are roughly 65,000 clones, approximately 76% of them singletons; the top ten hold approximately 3%. Prior to sequencing, the ViraFEST assay stimulated PBMC with viral peptide pools, which expanded the antigen-specific CD4+ T cells. Following a roughly 10-day culture, CD4+ T cells were purified. Vaccinated participants had no history of SARS-CoV-2 infection and tested negative for nucleocapsid antibodies. The TCR was taken from a human donor who received a COVID-19 vaccine. V and J are TRBV5-6 and TRBJ2-7; TRBD1 matches at 8 bases. This material consisted of CD4+ T cells from PBMCs cultured with HCoV-NL63 spike peptides, taken before COVID-19 vaccination. CDR3 bases: TGTGCCAGCAGGTCTCTCCCGGGACAGGAGTACGTC. Its protein product is CASRSLPGQEYV.